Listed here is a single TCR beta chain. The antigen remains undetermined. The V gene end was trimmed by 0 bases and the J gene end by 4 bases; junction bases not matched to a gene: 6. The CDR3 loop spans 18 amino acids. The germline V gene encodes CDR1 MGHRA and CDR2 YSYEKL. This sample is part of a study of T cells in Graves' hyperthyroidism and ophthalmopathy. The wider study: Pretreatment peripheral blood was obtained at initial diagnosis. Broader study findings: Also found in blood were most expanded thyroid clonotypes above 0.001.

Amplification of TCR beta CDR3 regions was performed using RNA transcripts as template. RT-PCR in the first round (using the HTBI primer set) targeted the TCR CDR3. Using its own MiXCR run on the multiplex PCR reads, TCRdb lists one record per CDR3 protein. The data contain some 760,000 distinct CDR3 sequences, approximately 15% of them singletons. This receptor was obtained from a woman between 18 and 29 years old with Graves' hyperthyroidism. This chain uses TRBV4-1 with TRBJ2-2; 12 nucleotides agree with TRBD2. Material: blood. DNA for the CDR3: TGCGCCAGCAGCCAAGAGGAAGGACTAGCGGGAATCACCGGGGAGCTGTTTTTT. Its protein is CASSQEEGLAGITGELFF.